The clone carrying this TCR beta chain was counted a single time. What it recognizes is unknown. The protocol was immunoSEQ multiplex PCR, while the TCRdb copy is restricted to in-frame clones and leaves out a portion. The sample lists fewer than 13,000 clones, 85% to 95% occurring once. The data originate from a study of PD-1 blockade in mismatch repair-deficient tumors. The CDR3 has 16 residues. V lost 4 bases to trimming and J lost 2 bases; unmatched junction nucleotides: 7. Germline assignment: CDR1 SGHVS and CDR2 FQNEAQ. As for time point: roughly 11-day in vitro stimulation with candidate neoantigen peptide 3.

The chain joins TRBV7-8 to TRBJ1-2, with 10 bases matching TRBD1. This clonotype was sampled from an adult with mismatch repair-deficient cancer. Sample: cells cultured in vitro, taken from a patient treated with pembrolizumab. CDR3: CASSSRGTGVNYGYTF. For the CDR3, the DNA is TGTGCCAGCAGCTCCCGCGGGACAGGGGTCAACTATGGCTACACCTTC.